This T cell receptor beta chain is from a study of blood T cell repertoires in COVID-19. On the study more broadly: Acute-phase and convalescent COVID-19 samples originated in the United States, Italy and Spain.

Membership in each cohort depended on participant-reported clinical history. TCRdb's copy holds only in-frame clones and misses some; the assay was immunoSEQ multiplex PCR. This table has under 250,000 clones, approximately 85% appearing once. The CDR3 has 12 amino acids. The rearrangement uses TRBV21-1 and TRBJ1-6; the DNA was not compared with TRBD1, the D call given in the table. TRBV21-1 is designated a pseudogene. Source material: PBMCs or T cells enriched from blood (not recorded which). The clonotype comes from a woman aged 45-60 years with acute COVID-19. CDR3 sequence: CASSVSNSPLHF. The CDR3 bases are TGTGCCAGCAGTGTCAGTAATTCACCCCTCCACTTT.